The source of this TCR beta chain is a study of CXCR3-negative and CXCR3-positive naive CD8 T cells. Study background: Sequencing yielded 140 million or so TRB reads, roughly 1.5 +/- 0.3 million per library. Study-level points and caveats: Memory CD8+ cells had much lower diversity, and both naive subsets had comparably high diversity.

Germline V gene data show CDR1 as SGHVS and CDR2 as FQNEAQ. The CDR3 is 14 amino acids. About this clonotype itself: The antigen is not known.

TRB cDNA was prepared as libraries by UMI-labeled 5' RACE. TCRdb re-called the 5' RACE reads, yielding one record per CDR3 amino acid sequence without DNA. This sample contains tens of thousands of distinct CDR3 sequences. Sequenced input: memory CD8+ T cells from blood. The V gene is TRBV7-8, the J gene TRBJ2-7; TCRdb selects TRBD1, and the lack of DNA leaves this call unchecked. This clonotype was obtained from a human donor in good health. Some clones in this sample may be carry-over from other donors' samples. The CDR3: CASSPRDSSYEQYF.